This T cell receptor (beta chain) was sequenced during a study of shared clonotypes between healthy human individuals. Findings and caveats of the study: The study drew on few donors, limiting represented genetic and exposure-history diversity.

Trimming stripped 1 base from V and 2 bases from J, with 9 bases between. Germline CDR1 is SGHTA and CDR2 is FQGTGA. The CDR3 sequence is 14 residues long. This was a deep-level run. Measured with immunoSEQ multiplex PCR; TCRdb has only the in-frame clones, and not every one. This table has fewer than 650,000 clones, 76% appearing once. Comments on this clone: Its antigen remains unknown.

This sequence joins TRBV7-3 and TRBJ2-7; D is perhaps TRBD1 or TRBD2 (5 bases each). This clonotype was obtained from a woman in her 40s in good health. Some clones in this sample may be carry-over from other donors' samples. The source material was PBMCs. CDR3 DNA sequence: TGTGCCAGCAGCTTAAGGGACGGAGCCTACGAGCAGTACTTC. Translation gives CASSLRDGAYEQYF.